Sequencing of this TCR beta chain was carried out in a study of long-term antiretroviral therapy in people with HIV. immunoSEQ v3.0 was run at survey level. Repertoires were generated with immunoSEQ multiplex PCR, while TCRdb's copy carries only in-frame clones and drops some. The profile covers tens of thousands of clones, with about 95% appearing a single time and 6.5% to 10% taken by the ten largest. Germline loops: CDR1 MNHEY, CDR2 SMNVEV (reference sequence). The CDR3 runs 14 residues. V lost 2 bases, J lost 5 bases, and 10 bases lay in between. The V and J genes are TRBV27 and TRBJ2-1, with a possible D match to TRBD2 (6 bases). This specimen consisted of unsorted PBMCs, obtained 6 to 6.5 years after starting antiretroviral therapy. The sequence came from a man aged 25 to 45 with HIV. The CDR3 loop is CASSLGRGHNEQFF. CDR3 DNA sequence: TGTGCCAGCAGTTTAGGGCGGGGCCACAATGAGCAGTTCTTC.